One and the same sample provided the 5 T cell receptor beta chains below, sequenced in a study of OX40 agonist ivuxolimab in advanced cancers. TCRdb's copy holds only in-frame clones and misses some; the assay was immunoSEQ multiplex PCR. The table has more than 50,000 clones, 70% to 90% seen once. This material consisted of CD4+ or CD8+ T cells sorted from blood, taken in a trial of the OX40 agonist ivuxolimab. The source of these receptors is an adult with an advanced solid tumor such as melanoma, head and neck, liver or kidney cancer.

CDR3 loop: CASSPAGYEQFF. CDR3 nucleotides: TGTGCCAGCTCACCGGCTGGATATGAGCAGTTCTTC. The chain employs TRBV18 and TRBJ2-1; D is unclear. The V end lost 3 bases, the J end lost 8 bases, and 8 bases lay between the germline ends. Per germline, CDR1 KGHSH and CDR2 LQKENI. This CDR3 region has 12 residues.

This chain joins TRBV4-2 and TRBJ2-1, with D hard to call. V gave up 1 base and J gave up 5 bases, with 6 bases separating them. The CDR3 has 13 residues. Germline-derived CDR1 and CDR2 are LGHNA and YNFKEQ. CDR3 sequence (DNA): TGTGCCAGCAGCCAAGGGCTGCACAATGAGCAGTTCTTC. Amino acids: CASSQGLHNEQFF.

J is TRBJ2-5 and V is TRBV15, with 7 positions matching TRBD1. The J call could be wrong; TRBJ2-7 is a better fit for the DNA end. The germline gives CDR1 LNHNV, CDR2 YYDKDF (reference sequence). The CDR3 sequence is 15 residues long. This CDR3 reads CATSYRRQGSYEQYF. CDR3 DNA sequence: TGTGCCACCAGCTACCGTCGACAGGGTTCCTACGAGCAGTACTTC.

V and J are TRBV6-5 and TRBJ1-3; 7 nucleotides line up with TRBD1. This CDR3 contains 12 residues. In germline, CDR1 is MNHEY, CDR2 SVGAGI. J was trimmed by 8 bases and V by 8 bases; bases with no gene match: 6. CDR3 protein: CASGEQGDTIYF. The CDR3 coding sequence is TGTGCCAGCGGCGAGCAGGGGGACACCATATATTTT.

This chain connects TRBV6-6 to TRBJ1-4; D is undetermined. The V end lost 3 bases, the J end lost 8 bases, and 16 bases lay between the germline ends. CDR1 is MNHNY and CDR2 is SVGAGI in the germline V gene (reference sequence). The CDR3 has 15 amino acids. The CDR3 region is CASSYLGSLGEKLFF. The CDR3 DNA follows: TGTGCCAGCAGTTATTTAGGGTCTCTTGGGGAAAAACTGTTTTTT.